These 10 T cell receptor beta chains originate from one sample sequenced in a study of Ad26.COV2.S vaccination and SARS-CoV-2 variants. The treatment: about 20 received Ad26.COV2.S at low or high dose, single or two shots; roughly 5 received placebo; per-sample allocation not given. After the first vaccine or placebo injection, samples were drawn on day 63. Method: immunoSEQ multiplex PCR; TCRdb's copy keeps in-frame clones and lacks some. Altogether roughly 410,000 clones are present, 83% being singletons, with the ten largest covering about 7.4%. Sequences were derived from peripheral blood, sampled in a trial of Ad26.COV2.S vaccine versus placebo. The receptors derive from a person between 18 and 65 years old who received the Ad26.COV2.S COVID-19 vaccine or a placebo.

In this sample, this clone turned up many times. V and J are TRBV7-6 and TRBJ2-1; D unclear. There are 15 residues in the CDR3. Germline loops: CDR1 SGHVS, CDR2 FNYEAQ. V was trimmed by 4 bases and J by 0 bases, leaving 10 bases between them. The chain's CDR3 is CASSSRGSSYNEQFF. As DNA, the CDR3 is TGTGCCAGCAGCTCCCGCGGAAGCTCCTACAATGAGCAGTTCTTC.

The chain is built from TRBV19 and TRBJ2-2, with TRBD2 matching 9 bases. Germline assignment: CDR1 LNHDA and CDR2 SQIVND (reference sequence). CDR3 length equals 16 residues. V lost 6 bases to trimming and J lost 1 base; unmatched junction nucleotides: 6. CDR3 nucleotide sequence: TGTGCCAGTAGCCCGCCAGCGGGGGGGAACACCGGGGAGCTGTTTTTT. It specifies CASSPPAGGNTGELFF. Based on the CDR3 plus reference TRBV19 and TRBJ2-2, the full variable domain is DGGITQSPKYLFRKEGQNVTLSCEQNLNHDAMYWYRQDPGQGLRLIYYSQIVNDFQKGDIAEGYSVSREKKESFPLTVTSAQKNPTAFYLCASSPPAGGNTGELFFGEGSRLTVL.

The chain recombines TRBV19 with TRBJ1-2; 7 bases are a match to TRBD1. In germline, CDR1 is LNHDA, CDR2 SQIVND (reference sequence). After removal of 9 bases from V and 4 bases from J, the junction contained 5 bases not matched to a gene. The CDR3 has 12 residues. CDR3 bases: TGTGCCAGCATGGGGACAGCCTATGGCTACACCTTC. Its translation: CASMGTAYGYTF.

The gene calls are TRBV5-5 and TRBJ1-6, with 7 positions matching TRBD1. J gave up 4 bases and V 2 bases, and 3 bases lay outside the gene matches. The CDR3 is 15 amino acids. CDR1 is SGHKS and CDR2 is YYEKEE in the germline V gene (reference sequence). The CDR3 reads CASSLQGRYNSPLHF. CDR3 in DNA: TGTGCCAGCAGCTTACAGGGGCGTTATAATTCACCCCTCCACTTT.

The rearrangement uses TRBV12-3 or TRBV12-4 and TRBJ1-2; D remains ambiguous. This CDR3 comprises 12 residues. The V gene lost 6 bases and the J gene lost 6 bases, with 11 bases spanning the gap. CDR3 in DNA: TGTGCCAGCAGCCCTAGCCCGCATGGCTACACCTTC. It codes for CASSPSPHGYTF.

The CDR3, as DNA: TGTGCTAGTGGTTTGGTACGGATAGGGTCTGGGGCCAACGTCCTGACTTTC. Amino acids: CASGLVRIGSGANVLTF. The genes are TRBV12-5 and TRBJ2-6, with no clear D. Germline loops: CDR1 LGHNT, CDR2 FRNRAP. The V end was cut by 0 bases, the J end by 1 base, with 10 bases between. The CDR3 runs to 17 residues.

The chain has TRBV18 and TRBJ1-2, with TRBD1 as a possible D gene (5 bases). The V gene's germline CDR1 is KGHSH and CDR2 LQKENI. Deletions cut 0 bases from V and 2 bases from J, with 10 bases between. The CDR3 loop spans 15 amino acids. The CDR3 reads CASSPPGRGNYGYTF. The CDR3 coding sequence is TGTGCCAGCTCACCACCGGGGAGGGGAAACTATGGCTACACCTTC. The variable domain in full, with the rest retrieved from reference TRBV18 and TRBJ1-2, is NAGVMQNPRHLVRRRGQEARLRCSPMKGHSHVYWYRQLPEEGLKFMVYLQKENIIDESGMPKERFSAEFPKEGPSILRIQQVVRGDSAAYFCASSPPGRGNYGYTFGSGTRLTVV.

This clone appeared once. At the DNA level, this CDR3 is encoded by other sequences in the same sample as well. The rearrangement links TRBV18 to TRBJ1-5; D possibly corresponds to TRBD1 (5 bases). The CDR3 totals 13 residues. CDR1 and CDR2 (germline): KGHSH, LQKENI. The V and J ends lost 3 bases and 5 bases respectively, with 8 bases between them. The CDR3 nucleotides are TGTGCCAGCTCACCCCAGGGCGATCAGCCCCAGCATTTT. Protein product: CASSPQGDQPQHF.

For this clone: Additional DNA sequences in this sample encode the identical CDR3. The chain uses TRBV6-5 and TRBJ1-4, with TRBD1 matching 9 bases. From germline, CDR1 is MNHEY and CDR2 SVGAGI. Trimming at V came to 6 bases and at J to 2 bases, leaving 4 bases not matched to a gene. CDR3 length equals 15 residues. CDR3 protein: CASRRTGATNEKLFF. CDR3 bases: TGTGCCAGCAGAAGGACAGGGGCGACTAATGAAAAACTGTTTTTT.

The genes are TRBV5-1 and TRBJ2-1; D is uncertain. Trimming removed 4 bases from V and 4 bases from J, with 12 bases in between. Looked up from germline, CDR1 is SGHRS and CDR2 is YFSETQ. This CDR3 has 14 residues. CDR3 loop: CASSAPSPYNEQFF. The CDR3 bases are TGCGCCAGCAGCGCTCCCTCTCCTTACAATGAGCAGTTCTTC.